The subject of this entry is one T cell receptor (beta chain). The antigen is not known. This sample was included in a study of CD8+ T cells in alopecia areata. Patients with alopecia areata provided lesional scalp punch biopsies as well as peripheral blood. The CDR3 has 16 amino acids. The ends were cut back, 4 bases at V and 0 bases at J, with 13 bases in the middle. CDR1 is MGHRA and CDR2 is YSYEKL in the germline V gene. Extraction and reverse transcription of RNA yielded cDNA as the sequencing template. This table comes from immunoSEQ multiplex PCR, and its TCRdb copy is limited to in-frame clones, with some not included. Of approximately 98,000 clones in the sample, under 60% were seen once. Study-level points and caveats: Normal scalp had lower clonality than lesional scalp, with alopecia totalis/universalis lesions showing this most strongly. Sequencing of scalp tissue also captures the resident alphabeta T cells of normal skin.

This TCR derives from a human donor with alopecia areata. The specimen was NKG2D-low CD8+ T cells sorted from blood. The rearrangement links TRBV4-1 to TRBJ2-1; possibly TRBD1 for D (6 bases). CDR3 protein: CASSPRDTSSYNEQFF. DNA of the CDR3: TGCGCCAGCAGCCCTCGGGACACCAGCTCCTACAATGAGCAGTTCTTC.